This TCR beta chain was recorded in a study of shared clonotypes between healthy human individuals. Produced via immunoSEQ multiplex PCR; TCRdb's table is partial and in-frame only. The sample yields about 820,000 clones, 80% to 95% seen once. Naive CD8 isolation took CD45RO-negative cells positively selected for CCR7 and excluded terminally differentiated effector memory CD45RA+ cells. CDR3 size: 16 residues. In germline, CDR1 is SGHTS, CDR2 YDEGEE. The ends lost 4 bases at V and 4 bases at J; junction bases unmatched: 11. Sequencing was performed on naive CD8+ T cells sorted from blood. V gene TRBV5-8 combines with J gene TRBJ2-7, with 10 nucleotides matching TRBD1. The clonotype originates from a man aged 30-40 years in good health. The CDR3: CASSADRGTSSYEQYF. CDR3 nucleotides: TGTGCCAGCAGCGCGGACAGGGGGACCTCCTCGTACGAGCAGTACTTC.